These 27 T cell receptor beta chains were all obtained from the same sample, sequenced in a study of STAT5B mutations in CD4+ large granular lymphocyte leukemia. Sequencing was performed with immunoSEQ multiplex PCR; in TCRdb, only in-frame clones are kept and a portion is missing. The data contain approximately 31,000 clones, less than 80% of them seen just once; the ten biggest clones take up approximately 0.99%. Sample: CD4+ T cells from blood buffy coats. All receptors derive from a human donor in good health.

The chain joins TRBV11-2 to TRBJ2-6, with D possibly matching TRBD1 (6 bases). The germline gives CDR1 SGHAT, CDR2 FQNNGV. V dropped 4 bases and J dropped 2 bases, with 9 bases sitting between them. The CDR3 sequence is 15 residues long. Here the CDR3 reads CASSSPGAGANVLTF. The CDR3 region has the DNA TGTGCCAGCAGCTCGCCAGGGGCTGGGGCCAACGTCCTGACTTTC.

There are a few counts of this clone. Different DNA sequences within this sample yield the same CDR3. This chain links TRBV4-1 with TRBJ1-5, with 10 nucleotides matching TRBD1. CDR3 length equals 15 residues. The germline gives CDR1 MGHRA, CDR2 YSYEKL. The V segment lost 3 bases and the J segment 7 bases; nucleotides outside the gene matches: 6. CDR3 DNA: TGCGCCAGCAGCCAGGTCGGACAGGGGGACCAGCCCCAGCATTTT. Protein product: CASSQVGQGDQPQHF.

The chain is built from TRBV5-8 and TRBJ2-1; TRBD1 matches 7 bases. Germline loops: CDR1 SGHTS, CDR2 YDEGEE. The CDR3 has 15 residues. Trimming removed 4 bases from V and 3 bases from J; junction bases left unmatched: 7. In DNA form, the CDR3 reads TGTGCCAGCAGCCCTGGACAGGTTTTCTACAATGAGCAGTTCTTC. This codes for CASSPGQVFYNEQFF.

This rearrangement joins TRBV7-3 to TRBJ2-1; D not resolved. Germline V gene sequence: CDR1 SGHTA, CDR2 FQGTGA. V was trimmed by 9 bases and J by 2 bases, leaving 11 bases between them. The CDR3 sequence is 13 residues long. In nucleotides, the CDR3 is TGTGCCAGTGGGATAGGGCCCTACAATGAGCAGTTCTTC. It codes for CASGIGPYNEQFF.

As for this clone: The DNA is omitted, as the CDR3 cannot be located on it reliably, and the CDR3 follows TCRdb's listing. The chain employs TRBV27 and TRBJ2-3; no check of the table's D call, TRBD1, against the DNA was made. The CDR3 spans 15 residues, counting both ends. Germline V gene data show CDR1 as MNHEY and CDR2 as SMNVEV (reference sequence). The CDR3 reads CASSSSTGWEDTQYF.

The rearrangement uses TRBV6-1 and TRBJ1-1, with 8 nucleotides matching TRBD1. Germline V gene lookup returns CDR1 MNHNS and CDR2 SASEGT. The CDR3 consists of 14 residues. After removal of 5 bases from V and 6 bases from J, the junction contained 8 bases not matched to a gene. The CDR3 region is CASSPQGARAEAFF. CDR3 sequence (DNA): TGTGCCAGCAGTCCGCAGGGGGCTAGAGCTGAAGCTTTCTTT.

This chain links TRBV29-1 with TRBJ2-5; TRBD1 aligns across 9 bases. The assigned J gene may be wrong: the sequence end matches TRBJ2-7 better. Looked up from germline, CDR1 is SQVTM and CDR2 is ANQGSEA. The CDR3 is 14 amino acids. This CDR3 reads CSVEAGTGYYEQYF. The DNA for the CDR3 is TGCAGCGTTGAAGCTGGGACAGGGTACTACGAGCAGTACTTC.

This chain uses TRBV5-1 with TRBJ2-5; D may be TRBD2 (5 bases). This CDR3 spans 13 amino acids. CDR1 and CDR2 from the germline V gene are SGHRS and YFSETQ. V was shortened by 4 bases and J by 5 bases, with 12 bases between the two germline ends. The CDR3 loop is CASSNPTGETQYF. The CDR3 DNA follows: TGCGCCAGCAGCAATCCGACGGGGGAGACCCAGTACTTC. Full variable domain (outside the CDR3, taken from reference TRBV5-1 and TRBJ2-5): KAGVTQTPRYLIKTRGQQVTLSCSPISGHRSVSWYQQTPGQGLQFLFEYFSETQRNKGNFPGRFSGRQFSNSRSEMNVSTLELGDSALYLCASSNPTGETQYFGPGTRLLVL.

This clone was recorded only once. The chain has TRBV6-5 and TRBJ2-3; 12 nucleotides line up with TRBD2. V gave up 7 bases and J gave up 11 bases; unmatched junction bases: 10. The V gene's germline CDR1 is MNHEY and CDR2 SVGAGI. The CDR3 extends over 14 amino acids. The CDR3 region has the DNA TGTGCCAGCACTAAACAGACTAGCGGGGGAAAGCAGTATTTT. Translated, it gives CASTKQTSGGKQYF.

The table lists this clone with a few counts. The genes are TRBV5-4 and TRBJ1-4; unclear D gene. Trimming left V 0 bases short and J 2 bases short, with 8 bases between. Germline values: CDR1 SGHNT, CDR2 YYREEE (reference sequence). This CDR3 contains 15 residues. The CDR3 DNA reads as TGTGCCAGCAGCTTGGCCGGGCCCACTAATGAAAAACTGTTTTTT. It is translated as CASSLAGPTNEKLFF. Variable domain in full (rest from reference TRBV5-4 and TRBJ1-4): ETGVTQSPTHLIKTRGQQVTLRCSSQSGHNTVSWYQQALGQGPQFIFQYYREEENGRGNFPPRFSGLQFPNYSSELNVNALELDDSALYLCASSLAGPTNEKLFFGSGTQLSVL.

The chain links TRBV11-2 to TRBJ2-5; D not certain. This CDR3 region has 13 residues. Trimming took 2 bases from V and 2 from J, leaving 6 bases between them. Germline V gene lookup returns CDR1 SGHAT and CDR2 FQNNGV. CDR3 sequence: CASSLNLQETQYF. As DNA, the CDR3 is TGTGCCAGCAGCTTAAACCTACAAGAGACCCAGTACTTC. Complete variable domain (other parts from reference TRBV11-2 and TRBJ2-5): EAGVAQSPRYKIIEKRQSVAFWCNPISGHATLYWYQQILGQGPKLLIQFQNNGVVDDSQLPKDRFSAERLKGVDSTLKIQPAKLEDSAVYLCASSLNLQETQYFGPGTRLLVL.

The J gene is TRBJ2-3, the V gene TRBV7-8; D gene ambiguous. This CDR3 comprises 14 residues. Germline values: CDR1 SGHVS, CDR2 FQNEAQ. V was pared by 5 bases and J by 4 bases, with 13 bases between. The CDR3 sequence is CASSRLSGADTQYF. CDR3 nucleotides: TGTGCCAGCAGCCGATTATCCGGAGCAGATACGCAGTATTTT.

The CDR3 region has the DNA TGTGCCAGCAGCCGAAATTCCTACGAGCAGTACTTC. This codes for CASSRNSYEQYF. This chain links TRBV28 with TRBJ2-7; D uncertain. This CDR3 comprises 12 residues. Deletions cut 6 bases from V and 1 base from J, with 7 bases between. CDR1 MDHEN and CDR2 SYDVKM come from the germline V gene.

This clone was detected once. The chain is built from TRBV28 and TRBJ1-5; 7 bases match TRBD1. With V trimmed by 6 bases and J by 3 bases, 5 bases remained unmatched. CDR1 is MDHEN, CDR2 SYDVKM, per germline. The CDR3 has 14 amino acids. In nucleotides, the CDR3 is TGTGCCAGCAGCCGCACAGGGGACAATCAGCCCCAGCATTTT. This translates into CASSRTGDNQPQHF. The complete variable domain, with remaining parts taken from reference TRBV28 and TRBJ1-5, reads DVKVTQSSRYLVKRTGEKVFLECVQDMDHENMFWYRQDPGLGLRLIYFSYDVKMKEKGDIPEGYSVSREKKERFSLILESASTNQTSMYLCASSRTGDNQPQHFGDGTRLSIL.

This clone was seen more than once but under ten times. The chain couples TRBV5-5 to TRBJ2-4, with D perhaps matching TRBD2 (6 bases). The germline V and J ends were trimmed by 0 bases and 0 bases, with 19 bases remaining between them. CDR3 length: 19 residues. The germline CDR1 and CDR2 sequences are SGHKS and YYEKEE (reference sequence). The CDR3 loop reads CASSLDRGRQNVAKNIQYF. CDR3 DNA sequence: TGTGCCAGCAGCTTGGACAGAGGGAGGCAAAATGTAGCCAAAAACATTCAGTACTTC.

The chain employs TRBV20-1 and TRBJ2-3, with D unresolved. With 4 bases removed from V and 1 base from J, the gap between germline ends came to 3 bases. The germline gives CDR1 DFQATT, CDR2 SNEGSKA (reference sequence). The CDR3 length is 11 residues. The CDR3 bases are TGCAGTGCTATGGGCACAGATACGCAGTATTTT. Protein sequence: CSAMGTDTQYF.

This clone has just one count. The V call is TRBV4-2, the J call TRBJ2-1, with D uncertain. The CDR3 totals 13 residues. Looked up from germline, CDR1 is LGHNA and CDR2 is YNFKEQ. Deletions cut 4 bases from V and 6 bases from J, with 10 bases between. The CDR3 here is CASSPYPGNEQFF. The CDR3 DNA reads TGTGCCAGCAGCCCGTACCCCGGCAATGAGCAGTTCTTC.

This chain connects TRBV5-1 to TRBJ2-1; tentatively, D is TRBD1 (6 bases). Deletions cut 0 bases from V and 6 bases from J, with 16 bases between. Germline V gene sequence: CDR1 SGHRS, CDR2 YFSETQ. CDR3 length: 16 residues. The chain's CDR3 is CASSLAGTRDFNEQFF. CDR3 nucleotide sequence: TGCGCCAGCAGCTTGGCCGGGACAAGAGACTTCAATGAGCAGTTCTTC.

The chain recombines TRBV18 with TRBJ2-1, with D unresolved. The germline V and J ends were trimmed by 6 bases and 10 bases, with 10 bases remaining between them. This CDR3 contains 11 residues. CDR1 is KGHSH, CDR2 LQKENI, per germline. The CDR3 nucleotides read TGTGCCAGCTCCCCCGAATACGAGCAGTTCTTC. This translates into CASSPEYEQFF.

The chain carries TRBV27 and TRBJ2-5, with D perhaps being TRBD1 or TRBD2 (6 bases each). The better agreement between TRBJ2-7 and the DNA end casts doubt on the J call. Germline loops: CDR1 MNHEY, CDR2 SMNVEV (reference sequence). The CDR3 is 17 residues long. The CDR3 DNA is TGTGCCAGCAGTCGGGGGTCACAGGGAATGGTTTACTACGAGCAGTACTTC. Translation gives CASSRGSQGMVYYEQYF.

This clone showed up just a few times. The chain carries TRBV7-9 and TRBJ2-7; TRBD1 agrees at 8 bases. Germline V lookup: CDR1 SEHNR, CDR2 FQNEAQ (reference sequence). The V gene end was trimmed by 5 bases and the J gene end by 4 bases; junction bases not matched to a gene: 7. The CDR3 totals 14 residues. In DNA form, the CDR3 reads TGTGCCAGCAGCAGATCAGGGGGCCGATACGAGCAGTACGTC. As protein: CASSRSGGRYEQYV.

This chain uses TRBV28 with TRBJ2-2, with no clear D. Deletions cut 7 bases from V and 2 bases from J, with 8 bases between. The CDR3 totals 13 residues. Germline V gene data show CDR1 as MDHEN and CDR2 as SYDVKM. The CDR3 reads CASNGPNTGELFF. CDR3 in DNA: TGTGCCAGCAACGGACCTAACACCGGGGAGCTGTTTTTT.

The genes are TRBV7-9 and TRBJ1-6; D might be TRBD1 (6 bases). The V gene lost 3 bases and the J gene lost 10 bases, with 19 bases spanning the gap. CDR3 length: 16 amino acids. Germline V gene lookup returns CDR1 SEHNR and CDR2 FQNEAQ (reference sequence). In DNA form, the CDR3 reads TGTGCCAGCAGCTTTTCCGGGGGCGGGGAGCAGTCACCCCTCCACTTT. The encoded protein is CASSFSGGGEQSPLHF.

This chain joins TRBV27 and TRBJ2-5; D may be TRBD1 (5 bases). Germline assignment: CDR1 MNHEY and CDR2 SMNVEV (reference sequence). This CDR3 has 16 amino acids. Trimming removed 7 bases from V and 3 bases from J, with 21 bases in between. CDR3 residues: CASTPYISSGKETQYF. For the CDR3, the DNA is TGTGCCAGCACCCCTTATATATCGTCAGGGAAAGAGACCCAGTACTTC.

The rearrangement links TRBV7-2 to TRBJ2-3, with a weak D call TRBD2 (5 bases). Germline CDR1 SGHTA, CDR2 FQGNSA. The CDR3 is made up of 13 amino acids. Trimming pared 3 bases from V and 6 bases from J, leaving 10 bases between. CDR3 sequence reads: CASSLGVQDTQYF. CDR3 nucleotides: TGTGCCAGCAGCTTGGGAGTTCAGGATACGCAGTATTTT.

The chain combines TRBV6-4 with TRBJ2-3, with 10 bases matching TRBD2. J was trimmed by 0 bases and V by 6 bases; bases with no gene match: 3. This CDR3 has 15 amino acids. Germline V gives CDR1 MRHNA, CDR2 SNTAGT. Here the CDR3 DNA reads TGTGCCAGCAGACTTAGCGGGGGGAGCACAGATACGCAGTATTTT. It is translated as CASRLSGGSTDTQYF.

This sequence joins TRBV28 and TRBJ1-1; D is uncertain. Germline V gene sequence: CDR1 MDHEN, CDR2 SYDVKM. V lost 7 bases, J lost 8 bases, and 14 bases lay in between. CDR3 length equals 12 residues. CDR3 sequence (DNA): TGTGCCAGCAAACGGTCTACACCAGAAGCTTTCTTT. Residues: CASKRSTPEAFF.